This T cell receptor (beta chain) emerged from a study of blood T cell repertoires in COVID-19. Study-level background: The origin of the acute and convalescent COVID-19 samples was the United States, Italy and Spain. PBMCs, B-cell-depleted T cells, or T cells were the source of the cDNA or gDNA that made up the material.

This CDR3 comprises 15 residues. The germline CDR1 and CDR2 sequences are SNHLY and FYNNEI. V was trimmed by 6 bases and J by 0 bases, leaving 11 bases between them. The protocol was immunoSEQ multiplex PCR, while the TCRdb copy is restricted to in-frame clones and leaves out a portion. The repertoire includes 60,000 or so clones, about 93% of them detected once, and approximately 15% sits in the top ten. This receptor was obtained from a human donor with active COVID-19. The donor label of this sample is uncertain. Sequenced sample: peripheral blood. The chain couples TRBV2 to TRBJ1-4; the D gene is possibly TRBD1 (6 bases). The CDR3 loop is CASRWTDTTNEKLFF. The CDR3 DNA reads as TGTGCCAGCAGATGGACAGATACAACTAATGAAAAACTGTTTTTT.